This TCR beta chain originates from a study of cytomegalovirus exposure and HLA in healthy donors (dated by TCRdb to about 2017). Turning to the overall study: According to an earlier analysis of around 600 of the donors, roughly 180 million T cells yielded some 110 million unique TCR beta sequences and about 300 Gb of sequence data. An early release covering 500 to 750 HLA-typed donors comprised about 300 gigabases of sequencing data and tens of millions of unique TCR sequences. Of the roughly 430 genotyped donors, approximately 83% fell in the genetic ancestry cluster associated with self-reported Caucasian donors. The study aimed to test whether signatures of past pathogen exposure could be identified by cataloging public T cell receptors. The study used immunosequencing to profile the T cell repertoires of hundreds of subjects and linked those repertoires to cytomegalovirus serostatus. Along with the approximately 700-subject first cohort, a separate validation cohort of over a hundred different subjects was used. To predict cytomegalovirus infection status, the study combined high-throughput TCR immunosequencing, statistical association of individual TCRs with disease status, and machine learning. A later analysis re-analyzed previously published TCR beta repertoires from 550 to 700 donors and added high-resolution HLA genotyping to study TCR occurrence patterns. In the later analysis, no new phenotypic data were used to find candidate immune exposures; instead, reliance was placed on TCR beta sequences and their occurrence across donors. An earlier analysis of some 600 of the donors applied high-throughput TCR beta sequencing to assess whether each TCR beta V gene segment acted as functional or pseudogenic. Donor age, sex, ethnicity and CMV serostatus were compiled alongside the repertoire data. A later genetic analysis used genome-wide SNP genotypes for about three fifths of the roughly 700 donors, treating that subset as a discovery cohort. All discovery cohort repertoires had been generated using a single sequencing platform. HLA typing covered class I and class II loci at four-digit resolution. Typing coverage varied by locus: roughly 629-630 donors for A, B, C, DRB1 and DQB1; approximately 520 for DQA1; over 600 for DPA1; approximately 490 for DPB1. Because of strong linkage in the cohort, roughly five DR-DQ haplotypes were treated as single units for association and clustering. On average, about 240,000 unique TCR beta nucleotide sequences were sequenced per donor among 300 to 500 genotyped donors of the cohort, with roughly 20% of those sequences being non-productive.

The method behind the library was the immunoSEQ multiplex PCR assay. For the multiplex PCR, a mixture combining 60 forward primers for TCR Vbeta segments and 13 reverse primers for TCR Jbeta segments was used. The CDR3 region of rearranged TCR beta genes was amplified from genomic DNA by a multiplex PCR assay. The Illumina HiSeq System was used to sequence the amplified TCR beta libraries as 87-base-pair reads. The authors processed their data as follows. Across the 670 or so repertoires, a later analysis counted roughly 84 million unique TCR beta chains, approximately 12 million of which were shared by at least two donors. Raw reads were error-corrected and collapsed into unique sequences by a nearest-neighbor algorithm in which closely related sequences were merged to remove PCR and sequencing errors. V, D and J gene segments were assigned by aligning CDR3 sequences to IMGT reference sequences. For a sequence to be retained, a match of at least six nucleotides to both a V gene segment and a J gene segment was required. Rearrangements were called productive when the CDR3 lacked stop codons and stayed in frame with V and J; all others were non-productive. CDR3 was defined by IMGT convention, running from the second conserved V-encoded cysteine to the conserved J-encoded phenylalanine. The earlier analysis of roughly 590 of the donors excluded sequences that lacked an unambiguous match to a single V gene segment. An earlier analysis of several hundred of the donors called V segments functional above 56.7% productive rearrangements and segregating when the between-donor standard deviation exceeded 5%. A statistical classification framework was built for diagnosing cytomegalovirus status from the catalog of TCR beta chain sequences. In a later analysis, V and J genes were assigned by comparing TCR nucleotide sequences against IMGT/GENE-DB human TR gene sequences. Using the TCRdist pipeline, a later analysis assigned CDR3 sequences along with most-parsimonious VDJ recombination scenarios. A later analysis defined each TCR beta chain by its CDR3 amino acid sequence plus V-gene family, and excluded reads lacking a unique V-gene family. As a way to deal with suspected cross-contamination and a sequencing artifact, a later analysis dropped approximately 590 nucleotide sequences that were highly shared and had low generation probability. In a later analysis, a clonal expansion index was calculated for each public chain from normalized within-repertoire ranks of inferred template counts. In a later analysis, generation probabilities were computed using a VDJ recombination model fitted to out-of-frame rearrangements, and the results were checked against IGoR. A later analysis scored TCR-TCR, TCR-HLA and TCR-CMV co-occurrence with hypergeometric tests, applying a repertoire-size bias correction to TCR pairs. A later analysis estimated false discovery rates by permuting HLA or CMV assignments 20 times. In a later analysis, co-occurring TCRs were grouped using DBSCAN, with TCRdist sequence similarity added in when clustering inside HLA-allele-positive subsets. Co-occurrence clustering excluded repertoires with fewer than 30,000 or more than 120,000 public chains, plus five with anomalous nucleotide sharing. TCRdb took this table from immuneACCESS and kept in-frame rearrangements with V and J called. Such tables lack part of the clones; where checked against another copy, unresolved V genes explain under half of the gap, and the rest is unexplained. D and trimming come from the DNA, and the V and J calls and clone size come from that table. The sample contains about 130,000 clones, around 82% of them found a single time. 0.95% to 1.5% of the sample goes to the ten largest clones.

What the research found in general, with its limitations: It was suggested by the authors that the approach could potentially be generalized to other disease states and immunological phenotypes. Specific HLA alleles were associated with roughly 16,000 TCR beta sequences at a false discovery rate of 0.05 in a later analysis. In a later analysis, several top co-occurrence clusters were reported to appear linked to parvovirus B19, influenza, CMV and Epstein-Barr virus. Seventeen rarely observed V segments, including chromosome 9 orphons, were excluded from the earlier analysis of approximately 500 of the donors because counts were too low. The presence/absence analyses assumed that sequencing depth was roughly uniform across donors, and that assumption may not be true. Correlated functional status among segregating V segments might be attributable to linkage disequilibrium, but an unknown experimental factor could not be ruled out. While some public TCRs were present in many individuals, most TCR sequences turned up only very rarely across donors. When HLA alleles, especially DR and DQ, strongly co-occurred, TCR associations were difficult to assign to individual alleles. A further reported finding was that TCR beta sequences accurately predicted the HLA-A and HLA-B alleles for most subjects in the first cohort. According to a later analysis, TCR association rates differed among HLA loci, with DRB1 alleles showing the most associated TCRs and HLA-C alleles showing the fewest. In the study, roughly 160 TCR beta chains were listed as associated with cytomegalovirus. In an earlier analysis of fewer than 750 of the donors, most TCR beta V segments were observed in productive rearrangements about 90% or about 30% of the time, broadly matching IMGT annotations. In a later genetic analysis, a missense DCLRE1C variant was associated with V-gene and J-gene trimming of TCR beta chains, and the association was replicated in an independent cohort. In a later analysis, HLA-associated TCR beta chains showed more clonal expansion and lower generation probabilities than non-associated chains that were equally common. The only immune exposure information available for the cohort was CMV serostatus. In both the original and validation cohorts, the classifier was reported to diagnose cytomegalovirus status with high specificity and sensitivity. In vitro tests confirmed that a few of the cytomegalovirus-associated TCR beta chains recognize cytomegalovirus antigens. A later analysis found that most CMV-associated TCR beta chains appeared HLA-restricted, with HLA associations seemingly driven largely by CMV exposure. Because HLA typing was unavailable for some donors at each locus, only the typed subset was used in association tests. Only TCR beta chains were sequenced in this cohort, and the absence of alpha or paired-chain data limited detectable features. The 87-base-pair reads could not distinguish some IMGT-functional V segments, including TRBV6-2 and TRBV6-3, so those segments were excluded. A cluster of highly shared sequence variants was judged likely to represent a technical artifact of the sequencing pipeline. According to a later genetic analysis, donors in an Asian-associated ancestry cluster had fewer N-insertions in productive TCRs than the approximately 670-donor mean.

In its sample, this clone was seen once. Its antigen target is currently unknown. Base qualities are not at hand, and no much larger clone is one base apart. The cohort consisted of some 670 healthy bone marrow donors. At the time of sampling, every cohort member was nominally healthy, though immune exposures that went unrecorded were likely present. The donor tested CMV seronegative, placing the donor among the 352 seronegative members of the cohort. Every donor gave a peripheral blood sample, and the peripheral blood mononuclear cells from that sample were used for TCR beta sequencing. Genomic DNA extraction from the blood cell samples was performed with the Qiagen DNeasy Blood Extraction Kit. The CDR3 contains 16 residues, cysteine and phenylalanine counted. Only CDR3 DNA is held: 48 bases, read in frame from base 1. The germline V gene sets CDR1 to SGHDT and CDR2 to YYEEEE. V is shortened by 5 bases, J by 3 bases, and the region joining them spans 21 bases.

The sample was PBMCs. The origin of this receptor is a female donor in good health and CMV-seronegative. Rearrangement joined TRBV5-6 to TRBJ2-7; TRBD2 is perhaps the D gene, given 6 matching bases. The sequenced DNA is TGTGCCAGCAGTGCGGAGGGCGGAGGTACTTTCTACGAGCAGTACTTC. Its protein reads: CASSAEGGGTFYEQYF.